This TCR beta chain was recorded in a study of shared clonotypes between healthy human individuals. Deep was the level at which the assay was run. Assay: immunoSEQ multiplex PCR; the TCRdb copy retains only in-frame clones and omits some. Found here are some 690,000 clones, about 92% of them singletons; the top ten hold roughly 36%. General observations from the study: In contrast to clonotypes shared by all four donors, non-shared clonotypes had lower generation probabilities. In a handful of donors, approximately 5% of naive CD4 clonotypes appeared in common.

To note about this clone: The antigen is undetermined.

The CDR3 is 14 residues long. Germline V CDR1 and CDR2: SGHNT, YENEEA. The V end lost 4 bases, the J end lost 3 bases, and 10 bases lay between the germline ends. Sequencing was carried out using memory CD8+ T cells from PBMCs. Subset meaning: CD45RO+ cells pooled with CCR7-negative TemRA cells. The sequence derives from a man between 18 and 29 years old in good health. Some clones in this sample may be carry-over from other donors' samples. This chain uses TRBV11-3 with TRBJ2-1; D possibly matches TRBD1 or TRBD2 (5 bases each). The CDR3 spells CASSSSGHYNEQFF. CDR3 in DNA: TGTGCCAGCAGCTCCAGCGGACACTACAATGAGCAGTTCTTC. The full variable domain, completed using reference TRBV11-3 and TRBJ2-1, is EAGVVQSPRYKIIEKKQPVAFWCNPISGHNTLYWYLQNLGQGPELLIRYENEEAVDDSQLPKDRFSAERLKGVDSTLKIQPAELGDSAVYLCASSSSGHYNEQFFGPGTRLTVL.